This T cell receptor (beta chain) stems from a study of shared T cell receptors in the human thymus. The method was immunoSEQ multiplex PCR; TCRdb's version includes in-frame clones alone and lacks a portion of them. Of some 660,000 clones detected, over 75% appear once; the ten largest clones hold more than 0.009%. CDR3 length: 14 residues. Germline CDR1 is LNHNV and CDR2 is YYDKDF (reference sequence). Trimming removed 0 bases at V and 0 bases at J, with 5 bases between. These records were also assigned to another study, of human thymus T cells. This second study notes: Donation was from healthy Finnish infants who were having corrective surgery that addressed congenital heart defects. The study used thymus tissue resected during corrective heart surgery. Thymic and blood repertoires seemed to show skewed V and J gene use. Unrelated individuals reportedly shared highly overlapping thymic TCR repertoires.

Sequencing used thymocytes. This chain uses TRBV15 with TRBJ1-2; D is uncertain. The sequence was collected from a boy less than two years old with a congenital heart defect. The CDR3: CATSRDGPNYGYTF. In DNA form, the CDR3 reads TGTGCCACCAGCAGAGATGGGCCTAACTATGGCTACACCTTC. The full variable domain, rest sourced from reference TRBV15 and TRBJ1-2, is DAMVIQNPRYQVTQFGKPVTLSCSQTLNHNVMYWYQQKSSQAPKLLFHYYDKDFNNEADTPDNFQSRRPNTSFCFLDIRSPGLGDTAMYLCATSRDGPNYGYTFGSGTRLTVV.